Below, 17 T cell receptor beta chains from the same sample are listed, as sequenced in a study of blood T cell repertoires in COVID-19. TCRdb's table, derived via immunoSEQ multiplex PCR, lists solely in-frame clones and lacks some. The sample carries around 450,000 clones, around 87% recorded once. The specimen sequenced was PBMCs or T cells enriched from blood (not recorded which). These receptors were obtained from a woman younger than 30 who had recovered from COVID-19.

This clone was detected only once. The chain uses TRBV5-4 and TRBJ1-1; 7 nucleotides align to TRBD1. The CDR3 has 15 amino acids. V gave up 0 bases and J gave up 3 bases; unmatched junction bases: 5. The germline gives CDR1 SGHNT, CDR2 YYREEE (reference sequence). CDR3 protein: CASSLAKGADTEAFF. CDR3 in DNA: TGTGCCAGCAGCTTGGCCAAGGGGGCGGACACTGAAGCTTTCTTT. The whole variable domain, filled in from reference TRBV5-4 and TRBJ1-1, reads ETGVTQSPTHLIKTRGQQVTLRCSSQSGHNTVSWYQQALGQGPQFIFQYYREEENGRGNFPPRFSGLQFPNYSSELNVNALELDDSALYLCASSLAKGADTEAFFGQGTRLTVV.

The gene calls are TRBV7-2 and TRBJ1-4, with a possible D match to TRBD1 (5 bases). Trimming took off 2 bases at V and 7 bases at J, with 8 bases between the two ends. The CDR3 spans 13 residues. Germline CDR1 and CDR2: SGHTA and FQGNSA. The CDR3 is CASSLNQGEKLFF. The CDR3 coding sequence is TGTGCCAGCAGCTTAAATCAGGGTGAAAAACTGTTTTTT.

V gene TRBV9 combines with J gene TRBJ2-1; D might be TRBD1 (5 bases). Germline assignment: CDR1 SGDLS and CDR2 YYNGEE. V gave up 0 bases and J gave up 8 bases, with 12 bases separating them. The CDR3 extends over 14 amino acids. The CDR3 spells CASSVGGRLDEQFF. The CDR3 bases are TGTGCCAGCAGCGTAGGGGGCAGGCTGGATGAGCAGTTCTTC. Combining the CDR3 with reference TRBV9 and TRBJ2-1 gives the whole variable domain DSGVTQTPKHLITATGQRVTLRCSPRSGDLSVYWYQQSLDQGLQFLIQYYNGEERAKGNILERFSAQQFPDLHSELNLSSLELGDSALYFCASSVGGRLDEQFFGPGTRLTVL.

Of note for this clone: This specimen includes other DNA sequences encoding the same CDR3. V gene TRBV7-9 combines with J gene TRBJ1-3, with 8 nucleotides matching TRBD1. V shed 6 bases and J 0 bases; nucleotides not matched to a gene: 4. The CDR3 has 15 amino acids. The germline V gene has CDR1 SEHNR and CDR2 FQNEAQ (reference sequence). The CDR3 nucleotides read TGTGCCAGCAGTTCCGGGACAGGCTCTGGAAACACCATATATTTT. Protein sequence: CASSSGTGSGNTIYF.

The rearrangement uses TRBV5-1 and TRBJ1-4; D is perhaps TRBD1 (5 bases). This CDR3 region has 15 residues. V lost 4 bases and J lost 0, with 10 bases in between. Germline V gene lookup returns CDR1 SGHRS and CDR2 YFSETQ. The CDR3 is CASSDDRSTNEKLFF. The CDR3 DNA is TGCGCCAGCAGCGACGACAGATCAACTAATGAAAAACTGTTTTTT.

The J gene is TRBJ2-7, the V gene TRBV25-1, with TRBD2 as a possible D gene (7 bases). V was cut by 6 bases and J by 3 bases, with 12 bases left in between. This CDR3 is 13 amino acids long. Germline CDR1 MGHDK, CDR2 SYGVNS. The CDR3 DNA follows: TGTGCCAGCAGGGCGGGGGCCCTCTACGAGCAGTACTTC. This translates into CASRAGALYEQYF.

The genes are TRBV5-4 and TRBJ1-1, with 10 bases lining up with TRBD1. Germline lookup yields CDR1 SGHNT and CDR2 YYREEE (reference sequence). V shed 4 bases, J shed 0 bases, and the junction held 12 bases outside the gene matches. The CDR3 is made up of 18 amino acids. The CDR3 bases are TGTGCCAGCAGCCATAACCGCCGGGACAGGGGAATGAACACTGAAGCTTTCTTT. Translated, it gives CASSHNRRDRGMNTEAFF.

The chain recombines TRBV7-2 with TRBJ1-4; perhaps TRBD1 as D (5 bases). The V gene lost 5 bases and the J gene lost 6 bases, with 16 bases spanning the gap. The CDR3 loop spans 15 amino acids. CDR1 SGHTA and CDR2 FQGNSA come from the germline V gene. The CDR3 spells CASSPFEKGHEKLFF. The CDR3 DNA reads TGTGCCAGCAGCCCTTTCGAAAAGGGGCATGAAAAACTGTTTTTT.

The chain is built from TRBV7-2 and TRBJ2-2, with 9 bases aligning to TRBD2. Looked up from germline, CDR1 is SGHTA and CDR2 is FQGNSA. Germline trimming cut 6 bases from V and 6 bases from J; bases unmatched to any gene: 8. The CDR3 extends over 15 amino acids. The CDR3 DNA reads as TGTGCCAGCAGATATACCGGGACTAGCCCCGGGGAGCTGTTTTTT. Amino acid sequence: CASRYTGTSPGELFF.

About this clone: The same CDR3 arises from other DNA sequences in this sample as well. This rearrangement joins TRBV5-1 to TRBJ2-7; unclear D gene. CDR1 SGHRS and CDR2 YFSETQ come from the germline V gene. The CDR3 spans 11 residues. Trimming pared 3 bases from V and 3 bases from J, leaving 4 bases between. The CDR3 DNA reads as TGCGCCAGCAGCTCGGGCTACGAGCAGTACTTC. It is translated as CASSSGYEQYF.

The V call is TRBV2, the J call TRBJ2-1; 9 bases map to TRBD2. The germline gives CDR1 SNHLY, CDR2 FYNNEI. The ends lost 5 bases at V and 8 bases at J; junction bases unmatched: 7. This CDR3 contains 14 residues. Here the CDR3 DNA reads TGTGCCAGCAGTCCGAGCGGGGGGAAGGATGAGCAGTTCTTC. This translates into CASSPSGGKDEQFF.

J is TRBJ1-1 and V is TRBV9; 9 bases are a match to TRBD1. The CDR3 runs 14 residues. V shed 1 base, J shed 6 bases, and the junction held 4 bases outside the gene matches. Germline loops: CDR1 SGDLS, CDR2 YYNGEE. DNA of the CDR3: TGTGCCAGCAGCGTATCGGACAGGGGATCTGAAGCTTTCTTT. Its translation: CASSVSDRGSEAFF.

The chain combines TRBV28 with TRBJ1-2, with 10 bases fitting TRBD1. Trimming at V came to 6 bases and at J to 6 bases, leaving 4 bases not matched to a gene. This CDR3 has 13 amino acids. CDR1 is MDHEN and CDR2 is SYDVKM in the germline V gene. This CDR3 reads CASSRQGANGYTF. In DNA, the CDR3 is TGTGCCAGCAGCCGACAGGGGGCCAATGGCTACACCTTC.

The V call is TRBV3-1 (or the pseudogene TRBV3-2), the J call TRBJ2-5, with D perhaps TRBD2 (6 bases). The CDR3 runs to 15 residues. Per the germline V gene, CDR1 is LGHDT and CDR2 is YNNKEL (reference sequence). Trimming left V 3 bases short and J 4 bases short, with 15 bases between. CDR3 sequence: CASSQILDSGETQYF. For the CDR3, the DNA is TGTGCCAGCAGCCAGATCTTGGATAGCGGAGAGACCCAGTACTTC.

Here the CDR3 reads CASKRSENTEAFF. CDR3 coding DNA: TGTGCCAGCAAGAGGTCTGAGAACACTGAAGCTTTCTTT. This chain uses TRBV12-3 or TRBV12-4 with TRBJ1-1; no reliable D call. V lost 7 bases and J 1 base, leaving 10 bases between the germline ends. The CDR3 is 13 residues long.

The chain is built from TRBV5-6 and TRBJ2-6; D call uncertain. The CDR3 is 14 residues long. CDR1 and CDR2 from the germline V gene are SGHDT and YYEEEE. V dropped 3 bases and J dropped 0 bases, with 4 bases sitting between them. CDR3 bases: TGTGCCAGCAGCTGGCACTCTGGGGCCAACGTCCTGACTTTC. Its translation: CASSWHSGANVLTF.

This clone occurred a few times. The rearrangement uses TRBV12-3 or TRBV12-4 and TRBJ1-2, with 7 bases that match TRBD1. CDR3 size: 13 residues. With V trimmed by 2 bases and J by 8 bases, 5 bases remained unmatched. In DNA, the CDR3 is TGTGCCAGCAGTTTAAACGGACAGGACGGCTACACCTTC. Translated, it gives CASSLNGQDGYTF.